The next 8 T cell receptor beta chains were all read from a single sample in a study of T cell clusters in autoimmune cytopenias. Each sample's input was 250 ng genomic DNA, some 38,000 genome equivalents. Multiplex touch-down PCR amplified TRB using TRB-A and TRB-B pools in one tube. Using the multiplex PCR reads, TCRdb records one entry per CDR3 protein without DNA. The sample totals roughly 1,100 distinct CDR3 sequences. These data are also associated with another study on T cell repertoires in aging, cancer and after chemotherapy.

The specimen sequenced was peripheral blood. Every receptor here comes from a human donor in good health.

By frequency, this clonotype registers medium-sized. The chain uses TRBV21-1 and TRBJ2-2. TRBV21-1 is tagged as a pseudogene. CDR3 length equals 15 residues. The chain's CDR3 is CASSKAGRRTGELFF.

This clonotype ranks as medium-sized in terms of frequency. V gene TRBV12-3 or TRBV12-4 combines with J gene TRBJ1-2; lacking DNA, the TRBD1 call made by TCRdb goes unchecked. CDR3 length: 14 residues. CDR3 amino acids: CASTYRGGRDGYTF.

Judged by frequency, this clonotype is medium-sized (0.01 to 0.1%). The chain uses TRBV7-9 and TRBJ1-1; the D gene TCRdb calls, TRBD1, cannot be checked with no DNA. This CDR3 spans 15 amino acids. Per the germline V gene, CDR1 is SEHNR and CDR2 is FQNEAQ (reference sequence). The chain's CDR3 is CASSPRTGEITEAFF.

This clonotype is classed as large by frequency. Here the CDR3 reads CASSLGVMGVDTQYF. This chain links TRBV27 with TRBJ2-3; the TCRdb D gene call, TRBD1, has no DNA to confirm it. Germline V lookup: CDR1 MNHEY, CDR2 SMNVEV (reference sequence). The CDR3 runs to 15 residues.

The chain uses TRBV4-3 and TRBJ2-2; the TCRdb call, TRBD1, lacks DNA for checking. This CDR3 spans 15 amino acids. The germline V gene encodes CDR1 LGHNA and CDR2 YSLEER. CDR3 sequence reads: CASSQVLGATGELFF.

This clonotype is deemed large by its frequency. The chain links TRBV29-1 to TRBJ2-5; the TCRdb call, TRBD1, lacks DNA for checking. CDR1 is SQVTM and CDR2 is ANQGSEA in the germline V gene. The CDR3 loop spans 13 amino acids. The CDR3 protein is CSVVQAGKETQYF.

CDR3: CSVRDWGGHGYTF. The chain carries TRBV29-1 and TRBJ1-2. CDR1 is SQVTM and CDR2 is ANQGSEA in the germline V gene. CDR3 length: 13 residues.

By frequency, this clonotype is medium-sized. The chain carries TRBV6-1 and TRBJ1-5. This CDR3 has 16 residues. CDR1 is MNHNS and CDR2 is SASEGT in the germline V gene. This chain's CDR3 is CASSEVGFNGNQPQHF.